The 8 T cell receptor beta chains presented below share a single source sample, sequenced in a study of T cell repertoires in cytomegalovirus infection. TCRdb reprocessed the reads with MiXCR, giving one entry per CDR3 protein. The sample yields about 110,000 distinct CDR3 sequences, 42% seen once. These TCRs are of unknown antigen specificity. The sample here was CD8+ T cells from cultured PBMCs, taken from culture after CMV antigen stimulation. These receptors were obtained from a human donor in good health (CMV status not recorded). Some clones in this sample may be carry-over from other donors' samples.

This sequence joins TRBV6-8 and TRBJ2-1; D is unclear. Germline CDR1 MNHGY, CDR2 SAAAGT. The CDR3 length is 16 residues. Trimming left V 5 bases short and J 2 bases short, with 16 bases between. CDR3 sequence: CASSPLSGATYNEQFF. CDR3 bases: TGTGCCAGCAGTCCACTATCCGGTGCAACCTACAATGAGCAGTTCTTC.

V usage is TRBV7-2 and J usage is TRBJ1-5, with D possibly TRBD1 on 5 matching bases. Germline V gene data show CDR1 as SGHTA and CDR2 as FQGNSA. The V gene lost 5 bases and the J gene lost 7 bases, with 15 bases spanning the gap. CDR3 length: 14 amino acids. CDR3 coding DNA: TGTGCCAGCAGCCCACGCCAGGGCCAGCAGCCCCAGCATTTT. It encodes CASSPRQGQQPQHF. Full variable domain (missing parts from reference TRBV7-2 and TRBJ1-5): GAGVSQSPSNKVTEKGKDVELRCDPISGHTALYWYRQSLGQGLEFLIYFQGNSAPDKSGLPSDRFSAERTGGSVSTLTIQRTQQEDSAVYLCASSPRQGQQPQHFGDGTRLSIL.

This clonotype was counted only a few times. This chain's CDR3 is CASSSTRNQPQHF. CDR3 in DNA: TGTGCCAGCAGTTCCACCCGCAATCAGCCCCAGCATTTT. The chain is built from TRBV27 and TRBJ1-5, with D hard to call. The CDR3 spans 13 residues. V dropped 4 bases and J dropped 2 bases, with 6 bases sitting between them. Germline CDR1 MNHEY, CDR2 SMNVEV (reference sequence).

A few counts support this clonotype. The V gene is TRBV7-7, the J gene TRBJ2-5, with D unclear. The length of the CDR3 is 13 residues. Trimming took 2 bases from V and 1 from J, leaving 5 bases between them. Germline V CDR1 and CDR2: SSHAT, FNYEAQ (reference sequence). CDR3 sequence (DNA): TGTGCCAGCAGCTTACGGCCCCAAGAGACCCAGTACTTC. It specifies CASSLRPQETQYF.

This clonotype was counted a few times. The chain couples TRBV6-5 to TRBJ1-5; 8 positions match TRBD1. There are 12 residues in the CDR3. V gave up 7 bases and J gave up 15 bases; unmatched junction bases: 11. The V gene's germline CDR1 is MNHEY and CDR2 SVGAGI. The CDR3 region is CASKHPGTGWHF. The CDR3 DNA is TGTGCCAGCAAACACCCCGGGACAGGCTGGCATTTT.

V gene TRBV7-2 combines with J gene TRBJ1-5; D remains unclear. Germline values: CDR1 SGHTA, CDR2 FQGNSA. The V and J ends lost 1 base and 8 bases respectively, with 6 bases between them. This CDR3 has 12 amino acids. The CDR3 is CASSLGAEPQHF. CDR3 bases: TGTGCCAGCAGCTTAGGAGCTGAGCCCCAGCATTTT.

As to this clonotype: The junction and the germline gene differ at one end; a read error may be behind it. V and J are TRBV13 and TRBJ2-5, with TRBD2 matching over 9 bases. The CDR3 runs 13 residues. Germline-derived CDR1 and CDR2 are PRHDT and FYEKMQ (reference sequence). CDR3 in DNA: TGTGCCAGCAGCATAGGACTAGCGGAGACCCAGTACTTC. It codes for CASSIGLAETQYF.

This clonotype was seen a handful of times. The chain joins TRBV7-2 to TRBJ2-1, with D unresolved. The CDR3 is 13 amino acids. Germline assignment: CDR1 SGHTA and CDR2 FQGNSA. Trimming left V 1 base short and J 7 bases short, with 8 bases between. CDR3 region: CASSLGPRNEQFF. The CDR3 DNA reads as TGTGCCAGCAGCTTAGGCCCCCGGAATGAGCAGTTCTTC.